One and the same sample provided the 4 T cell receptor beta chains below, sequenced in a study of T cell changes during pregnancy in multiple sclerosis. Sequencing was performed with immunoSEQ multiplex PCR; in TCRdb, only in-frame clones are kept and a portion is missing. The sample holds some 89,000 clones, less than 95% seen once. The sample here was peripheral blood, taken in the third trimester of pregnancy. The source is a female donor with multiple sclerosis, enrolled in a pregnancy study.

This chain joins TRBV9 and TRBJ2-1, with 10 bases identical to TRBD2. Germline CDR1 and CDR2: SGDLS and YYNGEE. CDR3 length: 15 amino acids. The J segment lost 3 bases and the V segment lost 0 bases, leaving 0 bases of the junction unmatched. The CDR3 nucleotides read TGTGCCAGCAGCGTAGTAGCGGGGGGCTACAATGAGCAGTTCTTC. This sequence encodes CASSVVAGGYNEQFF.

The chain couples TRBV27 to TRBJ1-5; 9 bases map to TRBD1. Germline V gene data show CDR1 as MNHEY and CDR2 as SMNVEV (reference sequence). The CDR3 has 16 amino acids. With V trimmed by 6 bases and J by 6 bases, 12 bases remained unmatched. For the CDR3, the DNA is TGTGCCAGCAGCCCCTACAGGGGACAGGGTCGTCAGCCCCAGCATTTT. It translates to CASSPYRGQGRQPQHF.

This chain connects TRBV6-5 to TRBJ2-3; tentatively, D is TRBD1 (5 bases). V was shortened by 2 bases and J by 4 bases, with 13 bases between the two germline ends. Germline-derived CDR1 and CDR2 are MNHEY and SVGAGI. The CDR3 consists of 15 residues. The chain's CDR3 is CASSYQGLGSDTQYF. The DNA for the CDR3 is TGTGCCAGCAGTTACCAGGGTCTGGGGTCAGATACGCAGTATTTT.

The chain joins TRBV6-1 to TRBJ2-7, with a tentative D call TRBD2 (7 bases). The V end was cut by 5 bases, the J end by 4 bases, with 15 bases between. Per germline, CDR1 MNHNS and CDR2 SASEGT. This CDR3 contains 14 residues. The CDR3 bases are TGTGCCAGCAGTCGAGTTCGGGGGGCATACGAGCAGTACTTC. Translating it yields CASSRVRGAYEQYF.